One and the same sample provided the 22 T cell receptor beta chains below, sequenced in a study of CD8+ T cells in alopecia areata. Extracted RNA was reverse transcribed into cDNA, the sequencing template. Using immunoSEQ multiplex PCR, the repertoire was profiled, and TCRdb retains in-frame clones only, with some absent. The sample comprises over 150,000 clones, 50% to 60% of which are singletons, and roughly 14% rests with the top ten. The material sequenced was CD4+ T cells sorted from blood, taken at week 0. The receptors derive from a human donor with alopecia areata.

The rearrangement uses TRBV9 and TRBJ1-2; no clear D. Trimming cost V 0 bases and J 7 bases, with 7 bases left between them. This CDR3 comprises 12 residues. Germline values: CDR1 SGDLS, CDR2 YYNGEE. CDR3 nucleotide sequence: TGTGCCAGCAGCGTAGAGGTCTCTGGCTACACCTTC. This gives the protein CASSVEVSGYTF.

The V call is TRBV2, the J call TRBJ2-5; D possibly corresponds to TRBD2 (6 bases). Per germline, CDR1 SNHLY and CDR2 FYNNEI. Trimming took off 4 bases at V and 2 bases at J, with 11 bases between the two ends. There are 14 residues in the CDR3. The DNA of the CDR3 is TGTGCCAGCAGTGGGACTATATGGCAAGAGACCCAGTACTTC. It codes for CASSGTIWQETQYF.

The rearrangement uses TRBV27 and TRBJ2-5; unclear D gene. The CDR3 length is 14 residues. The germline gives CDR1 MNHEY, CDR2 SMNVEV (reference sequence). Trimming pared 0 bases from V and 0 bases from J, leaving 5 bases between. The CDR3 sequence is CASSLSGHQETQYF. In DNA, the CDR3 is TGTGCCAGCAGTTTATCGGGCCACCAAGAGACCCAGTACTTC.

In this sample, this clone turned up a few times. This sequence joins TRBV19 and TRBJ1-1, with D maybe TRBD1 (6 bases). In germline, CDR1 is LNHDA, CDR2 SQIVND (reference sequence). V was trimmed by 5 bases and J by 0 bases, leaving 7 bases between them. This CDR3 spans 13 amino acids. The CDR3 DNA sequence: TGTGCCAGTAGTCAGGGGTTGAACACTGAAGCTTTCTTT. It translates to CASSQGLNTEAFF.

As DNA, the CDR3 is TGTGCCAGCAGCTTCAGGTGGGGTTCGGAGACCCAGTACTTC. Protein product: CASSFRWGSETQYF. V is TRBV5-6 and J is TRBJ2-5, with unresolved D. V was trimmed by 2 bases and J by 5 bases, leaving 13 bases between them. CDR1 is SGHDT, CDR2 YYEEEE, per germline. This CDR3 is built from 14 residues.

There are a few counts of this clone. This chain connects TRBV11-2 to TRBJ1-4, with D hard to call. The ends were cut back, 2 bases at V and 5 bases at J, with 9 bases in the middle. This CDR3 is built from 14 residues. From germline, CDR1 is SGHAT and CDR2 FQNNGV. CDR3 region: CASSLRRLNEKLFF. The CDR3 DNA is TGTGCCAGCAGCTTAAGAAGGTTAAATGAAAAACTGTTTTTT.

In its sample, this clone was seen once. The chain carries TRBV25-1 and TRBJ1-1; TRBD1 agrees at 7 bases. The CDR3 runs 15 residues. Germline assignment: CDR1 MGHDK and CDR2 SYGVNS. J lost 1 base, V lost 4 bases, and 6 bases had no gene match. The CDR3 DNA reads TGTGCCAGCAGTGGATACAGGGGCCCGAACACTGAAGCTTTCTTT. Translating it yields CASSGYRGPNTEAFF.

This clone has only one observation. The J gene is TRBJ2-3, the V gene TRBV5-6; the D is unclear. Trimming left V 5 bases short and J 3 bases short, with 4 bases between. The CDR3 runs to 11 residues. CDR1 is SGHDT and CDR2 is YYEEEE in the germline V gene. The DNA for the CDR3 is TGTGCCAGCAGTTTGACAGATACGCAGTATTTT. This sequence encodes CASSLTDTQYF.

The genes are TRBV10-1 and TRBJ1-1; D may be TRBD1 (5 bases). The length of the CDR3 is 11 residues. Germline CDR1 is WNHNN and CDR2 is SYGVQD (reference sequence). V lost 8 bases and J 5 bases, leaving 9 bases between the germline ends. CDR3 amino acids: CASRGVTEAFF. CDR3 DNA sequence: TGCGCCAGCCGGGGGGTAACTGAAGCTTTCTTT.

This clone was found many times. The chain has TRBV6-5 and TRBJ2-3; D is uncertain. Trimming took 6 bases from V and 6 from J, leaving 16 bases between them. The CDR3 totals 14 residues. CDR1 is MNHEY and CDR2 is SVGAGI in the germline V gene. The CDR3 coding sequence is TGTGCCAGCAGCGCGCCCCCTTTCTTGGATACGCAGTATTTT. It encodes CASSAPPFLDTQYF.

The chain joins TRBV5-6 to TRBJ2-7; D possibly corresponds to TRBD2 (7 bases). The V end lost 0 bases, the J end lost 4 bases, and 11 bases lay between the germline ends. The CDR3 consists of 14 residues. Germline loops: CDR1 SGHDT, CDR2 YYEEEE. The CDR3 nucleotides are TGTGCCAGCAGCTTGGCGGGGGGCGTATACGAGCAGTACTTC. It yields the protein CASSLAGGVYEQYF.

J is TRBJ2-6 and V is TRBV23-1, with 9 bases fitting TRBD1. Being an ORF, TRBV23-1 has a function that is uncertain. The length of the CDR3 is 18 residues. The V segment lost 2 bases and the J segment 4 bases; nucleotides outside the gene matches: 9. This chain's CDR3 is CASSQNEHRGQGANVLTF. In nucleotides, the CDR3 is TGCGCCAGCAGTCAAAACGAACACAGGGGGCAGGGGGCCAACGTCCTGACTTTC.

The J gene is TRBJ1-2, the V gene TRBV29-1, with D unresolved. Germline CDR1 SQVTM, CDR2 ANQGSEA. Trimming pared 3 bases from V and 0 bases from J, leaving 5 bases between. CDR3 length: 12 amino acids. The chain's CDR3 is CSVDGSNYGYTF. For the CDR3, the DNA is TGCAGCGTTGACGGTTCTAACTATGGCTACACCTTC.

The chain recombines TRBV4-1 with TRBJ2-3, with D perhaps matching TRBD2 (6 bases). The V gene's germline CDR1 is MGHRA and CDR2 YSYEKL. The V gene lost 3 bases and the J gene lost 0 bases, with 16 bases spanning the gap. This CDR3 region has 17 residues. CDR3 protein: CASSHIGGSPSTDTQYF. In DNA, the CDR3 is TGCGCCAGCAGCCACATTGGGGGGTCGCCTAGCACAGATACGCAGTATTTT.

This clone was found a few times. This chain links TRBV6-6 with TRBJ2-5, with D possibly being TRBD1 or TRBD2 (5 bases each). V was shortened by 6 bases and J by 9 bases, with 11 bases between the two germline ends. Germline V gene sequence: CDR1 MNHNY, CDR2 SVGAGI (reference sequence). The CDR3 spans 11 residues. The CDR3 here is CASRARDAQYF. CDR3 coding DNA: TGTGCCAGCAGGGCAAGGGACGCCCAGTACTTC.

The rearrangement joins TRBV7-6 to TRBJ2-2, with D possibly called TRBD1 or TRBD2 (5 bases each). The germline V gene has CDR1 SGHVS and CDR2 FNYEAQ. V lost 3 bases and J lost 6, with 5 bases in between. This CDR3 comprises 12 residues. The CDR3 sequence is CASSLGAGELFF. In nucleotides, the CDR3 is TGTGCCAGCAGCTTGGGGGCCGGGGAGCTGTTTTTT.

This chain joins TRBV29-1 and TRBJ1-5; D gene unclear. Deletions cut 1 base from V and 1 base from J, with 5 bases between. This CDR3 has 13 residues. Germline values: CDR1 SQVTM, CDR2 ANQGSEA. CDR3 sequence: CSVEVTSNQPQHF. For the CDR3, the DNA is TGCAGCGTTGAAGTTACGAGCAATCAGCCCCAGCATTTT.

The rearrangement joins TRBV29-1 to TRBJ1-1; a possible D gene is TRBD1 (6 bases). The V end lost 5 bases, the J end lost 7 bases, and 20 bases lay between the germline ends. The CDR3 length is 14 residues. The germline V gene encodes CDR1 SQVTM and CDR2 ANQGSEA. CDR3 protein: CSVLGITGPFEAFF. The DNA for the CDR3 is TGCAGCGTTTTGGGGATAACAGGGCCTTTTGAAGCTTTCTTT.

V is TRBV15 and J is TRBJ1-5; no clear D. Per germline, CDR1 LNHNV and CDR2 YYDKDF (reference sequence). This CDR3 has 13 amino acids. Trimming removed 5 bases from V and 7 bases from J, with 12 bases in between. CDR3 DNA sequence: TGTGCCACCAGCTCCCGGGCCGGGCAGCCCCAGCATTTT. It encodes CATSSRAGQPQHF.

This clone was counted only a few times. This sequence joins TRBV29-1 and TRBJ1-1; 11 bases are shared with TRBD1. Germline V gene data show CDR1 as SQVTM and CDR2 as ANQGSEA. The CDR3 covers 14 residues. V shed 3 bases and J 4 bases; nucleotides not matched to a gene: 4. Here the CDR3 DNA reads TGCAGCGTTGATTCCGGGACAGGGGGCACTGAAGCTTTCTTT. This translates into CSVDSGTGGTEAFF.

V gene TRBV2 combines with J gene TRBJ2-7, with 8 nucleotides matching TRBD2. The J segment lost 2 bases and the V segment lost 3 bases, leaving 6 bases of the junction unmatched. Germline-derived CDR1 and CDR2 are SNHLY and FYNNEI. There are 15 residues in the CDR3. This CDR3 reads CASSDQRGPTYEQYF. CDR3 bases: TGTGCCAGCAGTGACCAGCGGGGGCCAACCTACGAGCAGTACTTC.

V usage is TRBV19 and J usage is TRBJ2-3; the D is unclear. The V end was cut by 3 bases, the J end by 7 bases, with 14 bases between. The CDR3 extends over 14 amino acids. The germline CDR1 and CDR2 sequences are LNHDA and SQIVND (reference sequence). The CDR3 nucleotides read TGTGCCAGTAGTATGTGGGCCCCGGCGAATACGCAGTATTTT. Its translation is CASSMWAPANTQYF.